The source of this T cell receptor beta chain is a study of blood T cell repertoires in COVID-19. The overall study: COVID-19 samples, acute and convalescent, were from the United States, Italy and Spain.

Donors were grouped by their self-reported clinical history. Clones were read by immunoSEQ multiplex PCR, and TCRdb kept only the in-frame ones, dropping some. Of 190,000 or so clones listed, 82% are singletons. Trimming removed 0 bases from V and 4 bases from J, with 4 bases in between. This CDR3 has 13 amino acids. CDR1 is MNHEY and CDR2 is SMNVEV in the germline V gene (reference sequence). Input material: PBMCs or T cells enriched from blood (not recorded which). This TCR came from a man aged 40-55 years who had recovered from COVID-19. The gene calls are TRBV27 and TRBJ2-1; D unresolved. CDR3 amino acids: CASSLSLYNEQFF. CDR3 in DNA: TGTGCCAGCAGTTTATCACTTTACAATGAGCAGTTCTTC.